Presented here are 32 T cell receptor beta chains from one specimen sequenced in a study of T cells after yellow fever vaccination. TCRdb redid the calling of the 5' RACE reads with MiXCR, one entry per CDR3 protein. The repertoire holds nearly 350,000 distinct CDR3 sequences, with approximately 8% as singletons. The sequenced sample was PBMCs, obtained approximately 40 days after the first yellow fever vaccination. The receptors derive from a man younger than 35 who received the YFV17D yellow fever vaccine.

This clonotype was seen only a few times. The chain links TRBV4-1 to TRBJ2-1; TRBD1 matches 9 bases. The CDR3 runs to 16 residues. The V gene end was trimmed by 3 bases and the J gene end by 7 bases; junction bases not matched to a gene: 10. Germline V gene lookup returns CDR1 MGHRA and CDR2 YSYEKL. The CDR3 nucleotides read TGCGCCAGCAGCCACCCTCGGGACAGGGACGGTAATGAGCAGTTCTTC. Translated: CASSHPRDRDGNEQFF.

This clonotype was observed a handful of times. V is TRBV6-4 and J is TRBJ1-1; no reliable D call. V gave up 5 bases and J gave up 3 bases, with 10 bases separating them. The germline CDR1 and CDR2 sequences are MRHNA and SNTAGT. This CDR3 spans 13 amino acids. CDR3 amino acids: CASSSSPDTEAFF. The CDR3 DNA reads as TGTGCCAGCAGTAGCAGCCCGGACACTGAAGCTTTCTTT.

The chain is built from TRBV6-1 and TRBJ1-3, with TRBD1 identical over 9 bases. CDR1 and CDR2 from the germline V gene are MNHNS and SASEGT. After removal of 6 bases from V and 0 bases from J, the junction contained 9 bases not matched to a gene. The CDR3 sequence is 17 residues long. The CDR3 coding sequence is TGTGCCAGCAGGGGCGGGACAGGGAGCTTCTCTGGAAACACCATATATTTT. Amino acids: CASRGGTGSFSGNTIYF.

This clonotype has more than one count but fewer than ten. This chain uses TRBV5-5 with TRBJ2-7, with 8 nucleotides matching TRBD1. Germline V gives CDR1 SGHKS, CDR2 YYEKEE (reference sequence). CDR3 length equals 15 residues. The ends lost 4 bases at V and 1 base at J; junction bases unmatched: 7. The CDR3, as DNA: TGTGCCAGCAGCGTAGGGACAGGCTCGTCCTACGAGCAGTACTTC. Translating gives CASSVGTGSSYEQYF.

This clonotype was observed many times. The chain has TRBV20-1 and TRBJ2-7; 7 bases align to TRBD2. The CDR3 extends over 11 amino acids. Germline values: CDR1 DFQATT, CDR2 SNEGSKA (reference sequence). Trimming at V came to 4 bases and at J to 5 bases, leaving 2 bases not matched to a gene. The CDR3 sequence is CSAKGGNEQYV. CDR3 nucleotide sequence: TGCAGTGCTAAGGGAGGGAACGAGCAGTACGTC.

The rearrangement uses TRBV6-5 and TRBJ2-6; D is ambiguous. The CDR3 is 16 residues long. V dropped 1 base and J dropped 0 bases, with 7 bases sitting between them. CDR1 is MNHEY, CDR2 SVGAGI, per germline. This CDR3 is CASSYWRDSGANVLTF. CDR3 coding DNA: TGTGCCAGCAGTTACTGGCGTGACTCTGGGGCCAACGTCCTGACTTTC.

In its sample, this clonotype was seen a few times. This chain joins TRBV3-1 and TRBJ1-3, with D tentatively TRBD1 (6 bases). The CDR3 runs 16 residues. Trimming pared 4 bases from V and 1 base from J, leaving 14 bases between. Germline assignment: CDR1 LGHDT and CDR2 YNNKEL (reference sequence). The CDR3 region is CASSPYPGASGNTIYF. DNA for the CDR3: TGTGCCAGCAGCCCCTATCCGGGGGCTTCTGGAAACACCATATATTTT.

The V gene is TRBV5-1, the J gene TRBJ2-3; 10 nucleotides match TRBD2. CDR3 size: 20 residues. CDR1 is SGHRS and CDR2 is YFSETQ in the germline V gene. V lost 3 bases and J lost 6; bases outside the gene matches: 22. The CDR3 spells CASSSPAPASGGARVDTQYF. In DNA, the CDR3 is TGCGCCAGCAGCTCCCCGGCTCCGGCAAGCGGGGGGGCCCGCGTGGATACGCAGTATTTT.

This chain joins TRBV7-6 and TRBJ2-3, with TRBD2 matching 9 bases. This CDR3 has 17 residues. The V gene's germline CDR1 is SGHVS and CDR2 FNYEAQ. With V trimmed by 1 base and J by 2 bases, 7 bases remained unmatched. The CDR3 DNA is TGTGCCAGCAGCTTAGGGGCTAGCGGGGCGTACACAGATACGCAGTATTTT. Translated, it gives CASSLGASGAYTDTQYF.

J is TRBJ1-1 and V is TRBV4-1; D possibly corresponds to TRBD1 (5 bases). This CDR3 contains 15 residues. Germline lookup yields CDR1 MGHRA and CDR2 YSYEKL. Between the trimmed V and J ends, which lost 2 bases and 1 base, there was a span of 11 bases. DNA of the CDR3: TGCGCCAGCAGCCAACACTGGGGGACGAACACTGAAGCTTTCTTT. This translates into CASSQHWGTNTEAFF.

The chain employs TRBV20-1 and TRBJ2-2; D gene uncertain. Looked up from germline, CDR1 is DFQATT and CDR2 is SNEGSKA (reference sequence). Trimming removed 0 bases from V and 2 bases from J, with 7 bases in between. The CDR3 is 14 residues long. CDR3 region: CSARDAENTGELFF. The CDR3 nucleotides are TGCAGTGCTAGAGATGCGGAAAACACCGGGGAGCTGTTTTTT.

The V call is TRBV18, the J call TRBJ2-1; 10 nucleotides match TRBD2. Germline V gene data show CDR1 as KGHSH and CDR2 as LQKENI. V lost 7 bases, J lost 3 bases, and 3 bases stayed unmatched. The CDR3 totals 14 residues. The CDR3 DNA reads TGTGCCAGCTTAGCGGGGGGCCGCTACAATGAGCAGTTCTTC. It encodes CASLAGGRYNEQFF.

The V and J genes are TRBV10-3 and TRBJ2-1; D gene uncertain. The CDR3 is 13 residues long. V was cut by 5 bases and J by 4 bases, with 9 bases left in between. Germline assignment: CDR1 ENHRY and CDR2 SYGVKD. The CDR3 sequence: CAISLERYNEQFF. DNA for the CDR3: TGTGCCATCAGTCTGGAGAGGTACAATGAGCAGTTCTTC.

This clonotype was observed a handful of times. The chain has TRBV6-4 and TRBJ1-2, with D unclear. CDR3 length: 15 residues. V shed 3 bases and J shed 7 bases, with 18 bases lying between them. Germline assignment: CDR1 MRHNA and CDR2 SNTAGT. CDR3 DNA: TGTGCCAGCAGTGATGAGGCAGGAAAGCCTCCTGGCTACACCTTC. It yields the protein CASSDEAGKPPGYTF.

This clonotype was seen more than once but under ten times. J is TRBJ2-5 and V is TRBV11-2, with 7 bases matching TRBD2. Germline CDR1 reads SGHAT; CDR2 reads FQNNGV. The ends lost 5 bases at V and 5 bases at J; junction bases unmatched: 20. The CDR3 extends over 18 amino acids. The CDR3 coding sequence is TGTGCCAGCAGCCCAAGAACCCCGGCGGGGGACGGAGGGGAGACCCAGTACTTC. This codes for CASSPRTPAGDGGETQYF.

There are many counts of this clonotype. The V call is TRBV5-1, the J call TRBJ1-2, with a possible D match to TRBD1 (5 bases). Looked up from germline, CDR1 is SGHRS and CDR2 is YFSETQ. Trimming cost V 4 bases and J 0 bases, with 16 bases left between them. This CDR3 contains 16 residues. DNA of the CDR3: TGCGCCAGCAGCCTGGGACGGGGATCAGCTAACTATGGCTACACCTTC. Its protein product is CASSLGRGSANYGYTF.

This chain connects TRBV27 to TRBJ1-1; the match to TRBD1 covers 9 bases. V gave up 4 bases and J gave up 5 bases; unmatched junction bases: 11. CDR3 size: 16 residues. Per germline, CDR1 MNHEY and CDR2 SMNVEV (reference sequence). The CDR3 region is CASSYTGGEVWTEAFF. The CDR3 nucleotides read TGTGCCAGCAGTTATACAGGGGGCGAGGTGTGGACTGAAGCTTTCTTT.

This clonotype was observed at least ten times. CDR3 loop: CASSNPSISGNTIYF. In nucleotides, the CDR3 is TGCGCCAGCAGCAACCCATCGATTTCTGGAAACACCATATATTTT. J is TRBJ1-3 and V is TRBV4-1; D gene ambiguous. The CDR3 sequence is 15 residues long. Trimming took off 5 bases at V and 1 base at J, with 12 bases between the two ends. Germline V lookup: CDR1 MGHRA, CDR2 YSYEKL.

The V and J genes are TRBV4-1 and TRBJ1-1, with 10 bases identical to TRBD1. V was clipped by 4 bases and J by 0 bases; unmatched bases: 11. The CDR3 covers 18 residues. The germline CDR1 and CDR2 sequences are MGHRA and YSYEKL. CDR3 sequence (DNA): TGCGCCAGCAGCCTCCGGGACAGGGGCTATCTAATGAACACTGAAGCTTTCTTT. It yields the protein CASSLRDRGYLMNTEAFF.

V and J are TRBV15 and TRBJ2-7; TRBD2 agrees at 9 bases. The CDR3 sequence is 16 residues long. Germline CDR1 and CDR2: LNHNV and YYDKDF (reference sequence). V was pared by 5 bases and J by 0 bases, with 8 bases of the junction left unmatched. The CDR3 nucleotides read TGTGCCACCAGCCAAGAGGAGGGACTAGCCTCCTACGAGCAGTACGTC. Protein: CATSQEEGLASYEQYV.

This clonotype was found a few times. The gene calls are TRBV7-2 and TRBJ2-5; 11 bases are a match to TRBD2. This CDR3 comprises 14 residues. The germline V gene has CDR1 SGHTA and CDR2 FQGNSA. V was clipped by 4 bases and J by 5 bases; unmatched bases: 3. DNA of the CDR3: TGTGCCAGCAGCTCTAGCGGGAGGCGGGAGACCCAGTACTTC. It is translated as CASSSSGRRETQYF.

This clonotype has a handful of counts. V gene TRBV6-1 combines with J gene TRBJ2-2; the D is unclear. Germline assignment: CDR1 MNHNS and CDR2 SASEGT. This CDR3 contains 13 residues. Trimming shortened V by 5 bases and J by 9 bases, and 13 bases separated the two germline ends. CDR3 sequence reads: CASSSHVAWELFF. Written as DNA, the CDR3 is TGTGCCAGCAGTAGCCATGTTGCGTGGGAGCTGTTTTTT.

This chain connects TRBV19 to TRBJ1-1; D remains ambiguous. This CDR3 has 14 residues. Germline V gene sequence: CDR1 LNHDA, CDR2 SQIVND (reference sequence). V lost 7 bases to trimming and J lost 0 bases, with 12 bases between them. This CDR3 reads CASIRGGLNTEAFF. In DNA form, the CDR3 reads TGTGCCAGTATTCGGGGAGGGCTGAACACTGAAGCTTTCTTT.

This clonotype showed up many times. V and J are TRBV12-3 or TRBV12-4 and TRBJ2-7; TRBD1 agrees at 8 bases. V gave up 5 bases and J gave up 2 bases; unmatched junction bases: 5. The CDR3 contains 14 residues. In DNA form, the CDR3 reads TGTGCCAGCAGTAAAGGACAGGGCGCCTACGAGCAGTACGTC. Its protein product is CASSKGQGAYEQYV.

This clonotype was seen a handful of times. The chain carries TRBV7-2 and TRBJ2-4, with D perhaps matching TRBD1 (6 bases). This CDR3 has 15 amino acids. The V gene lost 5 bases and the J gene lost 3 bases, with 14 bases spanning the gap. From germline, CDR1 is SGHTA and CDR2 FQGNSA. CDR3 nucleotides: TGTGCCAGCAGCCAAGGACAGAGAGGCAAAAACATTCAGTACTTC. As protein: CASSQGQRGKNIQYF.

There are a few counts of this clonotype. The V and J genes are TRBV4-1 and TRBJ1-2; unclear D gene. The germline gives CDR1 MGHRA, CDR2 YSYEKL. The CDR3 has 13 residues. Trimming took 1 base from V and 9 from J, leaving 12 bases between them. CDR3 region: CASSQVGSGSYTF. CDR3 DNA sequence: TGCGCCAGCAGCCAAGTGGGGTCCGGAAGCTACACCTTC.

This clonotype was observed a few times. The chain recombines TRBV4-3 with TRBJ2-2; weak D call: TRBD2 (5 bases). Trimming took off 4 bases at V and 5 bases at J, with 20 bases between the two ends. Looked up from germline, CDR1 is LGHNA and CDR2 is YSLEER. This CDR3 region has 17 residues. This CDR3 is CASSPYEGVGETGELFF. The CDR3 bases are TGCGCCAGCAGCCCCTACGAGGGCGTGGGCGAGACCGGGGAGCTGTTTTTT.

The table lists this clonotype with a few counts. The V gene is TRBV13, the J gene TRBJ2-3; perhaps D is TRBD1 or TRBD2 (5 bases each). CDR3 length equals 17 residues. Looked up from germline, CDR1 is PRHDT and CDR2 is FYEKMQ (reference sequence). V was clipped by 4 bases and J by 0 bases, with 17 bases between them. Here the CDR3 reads CASSWGMAVPSTDTQYF. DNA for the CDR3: TGTGCCAGCAGCTGGGGGATGGCGGTCCCTAGCACAGATACGCAGTATTTT.

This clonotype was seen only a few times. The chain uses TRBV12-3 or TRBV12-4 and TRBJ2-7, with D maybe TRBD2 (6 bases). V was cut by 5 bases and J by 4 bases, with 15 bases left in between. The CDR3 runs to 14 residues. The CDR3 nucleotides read TGTGCCAGCAGTACTGCCGGGGGATTTTACGAGCAGTACTTC. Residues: CASSTAGGFYEQYF.

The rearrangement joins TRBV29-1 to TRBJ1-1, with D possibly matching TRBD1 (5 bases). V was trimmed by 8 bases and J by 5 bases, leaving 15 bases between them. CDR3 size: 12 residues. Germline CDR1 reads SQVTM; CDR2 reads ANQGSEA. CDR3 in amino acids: CSLLNQGTEAFF. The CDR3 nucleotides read TGCAGCCTTTTGAATCAGGGAACTGAAGCTTTCTTT.

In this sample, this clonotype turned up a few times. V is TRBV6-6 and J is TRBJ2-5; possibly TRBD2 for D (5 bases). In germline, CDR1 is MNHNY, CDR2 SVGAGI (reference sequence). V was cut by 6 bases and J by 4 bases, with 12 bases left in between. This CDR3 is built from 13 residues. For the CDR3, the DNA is TGTGCCAGCAGCAGAGGAGGTTTAGAGACCCAGTACTTC. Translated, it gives CASSRGGLETQYF.

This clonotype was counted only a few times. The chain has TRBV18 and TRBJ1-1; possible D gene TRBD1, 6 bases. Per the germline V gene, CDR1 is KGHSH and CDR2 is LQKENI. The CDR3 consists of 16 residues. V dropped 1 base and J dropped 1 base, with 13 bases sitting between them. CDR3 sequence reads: CASSPLMGGANTEAFF. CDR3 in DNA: TGTGCCAGCTCACCACTTATGGGGGGCGCGAACACTGAAGCTTTCTTT.